This T cell receptor beta chain was documented in a study of control samples from healthy donors and cancer patients. The CDR3 consists of 16 residues. The V gene end was trimmed by 6 bases and the J gene end by 5 bases; junction bases not matched to a gene: 8. Germline values: CDR1 SNHLY, CDR2 FYNNEI. Here immunoSEQ multiplex PCR was the method, and the copy in TCRdb shows in-frame clones only, minus some. This table has some 44,000 clones, about three quarters appearing once. The rearrangement uses TRBV2 and TRBJ2-5; 14 positions match TRBD2. Sequencing used formalin-fixed, paraffin-embedded tissue. This clonotype was sampled from a male donor with melanoma. CDR3 in DNA: TGTGCCAGCAGGGAGACTAGCGGGAGGGCCTGGGAGACCCAGTACTTC. Translation: CASRETSGRAWETQYF.